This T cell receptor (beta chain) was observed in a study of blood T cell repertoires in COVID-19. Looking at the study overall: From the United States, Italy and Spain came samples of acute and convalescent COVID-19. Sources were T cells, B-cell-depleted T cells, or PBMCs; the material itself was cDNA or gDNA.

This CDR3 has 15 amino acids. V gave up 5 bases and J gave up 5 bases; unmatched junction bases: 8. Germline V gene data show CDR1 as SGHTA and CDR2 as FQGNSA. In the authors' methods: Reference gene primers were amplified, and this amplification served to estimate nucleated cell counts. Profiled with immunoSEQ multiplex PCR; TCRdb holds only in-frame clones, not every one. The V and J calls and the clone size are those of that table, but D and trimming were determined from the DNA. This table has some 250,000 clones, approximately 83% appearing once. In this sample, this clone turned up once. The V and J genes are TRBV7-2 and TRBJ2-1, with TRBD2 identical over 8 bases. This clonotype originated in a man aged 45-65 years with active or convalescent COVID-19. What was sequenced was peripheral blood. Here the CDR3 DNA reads TGTGCCAGCAGCCAGGCAGGACTAGCTCACAATGAGCAGTTCTTC. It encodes CASSQAGLAHNEQFF.